This T cell receptor beta chain was sequenced in a study of blood T cell repertoires in COVID-19 (dated by TCRdb to 2019 to 2021). About the study as a whole: The collaborator samples originated in the United States, Italy and Spain and spanned the acute and convalescent phases of COVID-19. Sample metadata almost always included a de-identified subject ID, COVID-19 status, age in years and sex. The prospective study material was composed of cDNA or gDNA derived from T cells, B-cell-depleted T cells, or PBMCs. The repertoires were released in a freely available public database intended as a resource for research on the immune response to SARS-CoV-2. The dataset comprised deeply sampled blood TCRbeta repertoires from subjects exposed to, actively infected with, or recovered from COVID-19. The samples were drawn from the first 160 participants of the ongoing ImmuneRACE study and from 950 to 1,500 subjects provided by 6 global collaborators. Where available, HLA class I and class II types were taken from metadata supplied by the sample provider and were not determined by assay-based typing. The research as a whole found: Clinical and demographic metadata were provided uncurated, with the amount varying by source and participant.

Inclusive of the bounding cysteine and phenylalanine, the CDR3 is 13 residues long. Only the CDR3 DNA is retained, 39 bases long and in frame from the first base. V drops 4 bases and J drops 3 bases, leaving 10 bases in between. The germline V gene supplies CDR1 SGHRS and CDR2 YFSETQ. TCRbeta CDR3 regions were amplified from genomic DNA using the immunoSEQ Assay, a bias-controlled multiplex PCR. Per the authors' processing: Nucleated cell counts per sample were estimated from amplification of reference gene primers within the assay. Sequence reads were collapsed and filtered to measure the absolute abundance of every unique TCRbeta CDR3 rearrangement. Productive Simpson clonality was computed per sample as the square root of Simpson's diversity index over productive rearrangements. TCRdb obtained this table from immuneACCESS and retained in-frame rearrangements with V and J assigned. These tables miss some clones; where compared with another copy, unresolved V genes account for less than half of the shortfall, and the remainder is unexplained. V, J and clone size reflect that table, while D and trimming were determined from the DNA. The sample table records under 300,000 clones; roughly nine tenths of these occur just once. The top ten clonotypes cover approximately 2% of the sample.

Enrolling through a virtual design, the prospective study's participants ranged in age from roughly 18 to 95 years and lived across 24 United States geographic areas. Cohort assignment in the prospective study relied on participant-reported clinical history from a screening survey and a study questionnaire. For ImmuneRACE Cohort 3, a participant was defined as recovered based on two consecutive negative NP/OP PCR tests, clearance by a healthcare professional, or resolution of symptoms. Each participant in the prospective study had whole blood, serum and a nasopharyngeal or oropharyngeal swab collected by mobile phlebotomists. Prospective study participants could optionally give additional blood draws and questionnaires over an approximately two-month period. Before DNA extraction, blood samples from the prospective study were shipped at room temperature or frozen. As for this clone: The target of this receptor is not known. Base qualities are not provided; no much larger clone lies one nucleotide away.

The receptor was isolated from a woman aged 55-70 years who had recovered from COVID-19. Sequenced input: PBMCs or T cells enriched from blood (not recorded which). In this chain, TRBV5-1 is recombined with TRBJ1-1, with the identity of the D gene unclear. The CDR3 here reads CASSPAGDTEAFF. The DNA sequence is given as TGCGCCAGCAGCCCGGCCGGGGACACTGAAGCTTTCTTT.